The source of this T cell receptor (beta chain) is a study of identical twins. The ends were cut back, 3 bases at V and 2 bases at J, with 12 bases in the middle. The germline CDR1 and CDR2 sequences are MGHRA and YSYEKL. This CDR3 is 15 amino acids long. Only healthy Caucasians were included as donors. TCRdb re-called the 5' RACE reads through MiXCR, storing one row per CDR3 protein. The repertoire holds fewer than 250,000 distinct CDR3 sequences, with about 7.5% as singletons. The same specimen was also included in a second study, on yellow fever vaccine responses in identical twins.

Sequencing used CD8+ T cells sorted from blood. The chain is built from TRBV4-1 and TRBJ2-3; tentative D call: TRBD2 (5 bases). This receptor was taken from a woman in her late teens or twenties in good health. CDR3 in amino acids: CASSQGVVPTDTQYF. CDR3 nucleotides: TGCGCCAGCAGCCAGGGAGTAGTACCCACAGATACGCAGTATTTT.